The 8 T cell receptor beta chains presented below share a single source sample, sequenced in a study of T-cell memory formation after mild COVID-19. One entry per CDR3 protein, called by TCRdb with MiXCR from the 5' RACE reads. The repertoire holds hundreds of thousands of distinct CDR3 sequences, with roughly 13% as singletons. Material for sequencing was PBMCs or a T cell subset sorted from them (not recorded which). The receptors derive from a man aged 18 to 30 who had mild COVID-19 (a few samples of this study predate the infection). Cell type and time point are not known.

This clonotype was detected many times. V usage is TRBV20-1 and J usage is TRBJ2-1, with 8 bases matching TRBD2. The CDR3 is 14 amino acids. Germline trimming cut 5 bases from V and 7 bases from J; bases unmatched to any gene: 10. Germline V gives CDR1 DFQATT, CDR2 SNEGSKA (reference sequence). In DNA, the CDR3 is TGCAGTGCTGAGCGGGGGCCGAGCGAGAATGAGCAGTTCTTC. This translates into CSAERGPSENEQFF.

This clonotype has just a few counts. The chain carries TRBV11-2 and TRBJ1-5; 7 bases agree with TRBD1. In germline, CDR1 is SGHAT, CDR2 FQNNGV. This CDR3 comprises 15 residues. V shed 1 base and J 7 bases; nucleotides not matched to a gene: 7. The CDR3 region is CASSLGRQGQQPQHF. In DNA, the CDR3 is TGTGCCAGCAGCTTAGGAAGACAGGGCCAACAGCCCCAGCATTTT.

V usage is TRBV4-3 and J usage is TRBJ2-1; D gene uncertain. Trimming pared 4 bases from V and 9 bases from J, leaving 13 bases between. Germline-derived CDR1 and CDR2 are LGHNA and YSLEER. The CDR3 loop spans 13 amino acids. Here the CDR3 DNA reads TGCGCCAGCAGCCCTCAAAGGAATGGTGAGCAGTTCTTC. The encoded protein is CASSPQRNGEQFF.

The chain couples TRBV11-2 to TRBJ2-7, with D perhaps assigned TRBD1 or TRBD2 (6 bases each). Germline CDR1 and CDR2: SGHAT and FQNNGV. The CDR3 extends over 13 amino acids. The V and J ends lost 10 bases and 2 bases respectively, with 15 bases between them. This CDR3 reads CAIGAGGPYEQYF. CDR3 nucleotide sequence: TGTGCCATCGGGGCCGGGGGCCCCTACGAGCAGTACTTC.

This clonotype was counted between two and nine times. V usage is TRBV4-3 and J usage is TRBJ2-3, with 9 bases lining up with TRBD2. CDR1 is LGHNA, CDR2 YSLEER, per germline. CDR3 length equals 15 residues. With 2 bases clipped from V and 4 bases from J, the junction kept 4 bases outside the gene matches. The CDR3 sequence is CASSQQAGGADTQYF. The CDR3 DNA follows: TGCGCCAGCAGCCAACAAGCGGGGGGTGCAGATACGCAGTATTTT.

This rearrangement joins TRBV12-3 or TRBV12-4 to TRBJ2-3; 8 nucleotides match TRBD2. This CDR3 region has 16 residues. With 6 bases clipped from V and 4 bases from J, the junction kept 12 bases outside the gene matches. The DNA of the CDR3 is TGTGCCAGCAGGTCCGGACTAGCAGGCTTTGCAGATACGCAGTATTTT. Its translation: CASRSGLAGFADTQYF.

This chain uses TRBV6-1 with TRBJ2-3; D not resolved. The CDR3 length is 13 residues. V lost 6 bases to trimming and J lost 0 bases, with 7 bases between them. CDR1 MNHNS and CDR2 SASEGT come from the germline V gene. In DNA form, the CDR3 reads TGTGCCAGCAGCGAGGACAGCACAGATACGCAGTATTTT. Translated: CASSEDSTDTQYF.

This clonotype showed up just a few times. This chain uses TRBV27 with TRBJ2-5; TRBD2 agrees at 10 bases. Germline V gene sequence: CDR1 MNHEY, CDR2 SMNVEV (reference sequence). The length of the CDR3 is 14 residues. With 6 bases clipped from V and 3 bases from J, the junction kept 4 bases outside the gene matches. The CDR3 protein is CASRTLAGEETQYF. CDR3 nucleotides: TGTGCCAGCAGAACTCTAGCGGGGGAAGAGACCCAGTACTTC.